Listed below are T cell receptor beta chains from one sample, sequenced in a study of OX40 agonist ivuxolimab in advanced cancers. Produced via immunoSEQ multiplex PCR; TCRdb's table is partial and in-frame only. The sample lists 30,000 to 40,000 clones; roughly 84% were seen once. The sample was CD4+ or CD8+ T cells sorted from blood, taken in a trial of the OX40 agonist ivuxolimab. The receptor source for this set is an adult with an advanced solid tumor such as melanoma, head and neck, liver or kidney cancer. The CDR3 runs from the conserved cysteine through the conserved F or W. A D gene is named only where the DNA matches it firmly.

V: TRBV6-5
J: TRBJ1-4
D: .
CDR3: CASSRGFLNEKLFF

V: TRBV27
J: TRBJ2-3
D: .
CDR3: CASSLSVVERGNCTDTQYF

V: TRBV25-1
J: TRBJ2-7
D: .
CDR3: CASSGLGGGAPYEQYF

V: TRBV7-2
J: TRBJ2-3
D: TRBD2
CDR3: CASSYGGGDTQYF

V: TRBV6-1
J: TRBJ1-1
D: .
CDR3: CASSEALGNTEAFF

V: TRBV5-1
J: TRBJ2-7
D: .
CDR3: CASSLASIPTTYEQYF

V: TRBV18
J: TRBJ1-3
D: .
CDR3: CASSPVGRNTIYF

V: TRBV28
J: TRBJ2-2
D: TRBD1
CDR3: CASSLSRRTGDTGELFF

V: TRBV5-6
J: TRBJ2-7
D: .
CDR3: CASSSWTVADEQYF

V: TRBV25-1
J: TRBJ1-5
D: .
CDR3: CASSESGPANQPQHF

V: TRBV27
J: TRBJ1-2
D: TRBD1
CDR3: CASRGLGQPNYGYTF

V: TRBV6-5
J: .
D: .
CDR3: CASSSPGRLVHEQYF

V: TRBV9
J: TRBJ1-3
D: TRBD1
CDR3: CASSGGGQSVNTIYF

V: TRBV7-2
J: TRBJ2-7
D: .
CDR3: CASSLGVSGYEQYF

V: TRBV19
J: TRBJ2-5
D: .
CDR3: CASSGRRVAETQYF

V: TRBV6-1
J: TRBJ2-3
D: .
CDR3: CASSERGGVSTDTQYF

V: TRBV2
J: TRBJ1-2
D: .
CDR3: CASSEAVNVGEGYTF

V: TRBV5-1
J: TRBJ2-3
D: .
CDR3: CASSLWGRDADTQYF

V: TRBV30
J: TRBJ2-1
D: TRBD2
CDR3: CAWNSGRAKNEQFF

V: TRBV21-1
J: TRBJ1-1
D: .
CDR3: CASKNRGAFF

V: TRBV4-2
J: TRBJ1-2
D: .
CDR3: CASSQPGMEGYTF

V: TRBV4-2
J: TRBJ2-2
D: TRBD2
CDR3: CASSQPGLADTGELFF

V: TRBV10-2
J: TRBJ2-2
D: TRBD2
CDR3: CASTPSGGANGELFF

V: TRBV6-6
J: TRBJ1-1
D: TRBD1
CDR3: CASSQTGDATEAFF

V: TRBV11-1
J: TRBJ1-1
D: .
CDR3: CASSIAAAGFPNTEAFF

V: TRBV29-1
J: TRBJ2-5
D: .
CDR3: CSVRDSFQETQYF

V: TRBV7-8
J: TRBJ1-5
D: .
CDR3: CASSLVTENQPQHF

V: TRBV6-1
J: TRBJ1-1
D: .
CDR3: CASSESSGYEAFF

V: TRBV6-5
J: TRBJ1-3
D: .
CDR3: CASSNPGGGNTIYF

V: TRBV7-2
J: TRBJ2-5
D: .
CDR3: CASSFTGTTQETQYF

V: TRBV5-6
J: TRBJ1-6
D: .
CDR3: CASSLYQGATSPLHF

V: TRBV19
J: TRBJ1-2
D: .
CDR3: CASSLGRGPDGYTF

V: TRBV11-2
J: TRBJ2-7
D: TRBD2
CDR3: CASKGQGLAGGLYEQYF

V: TRBV18
J: TRBJ1-1
D: TRBD1
CDR3: CASSQTTGGIEAFF

V: TRBV27
J: TRBJ1-6
D: TRBD1
CDR3: CASSPWTGGRSPLHF

V: TRBV2
J: TRBJ2-7
D: TRBD2
CDR3: CASSEFWRETYEQYF